This is a list of T cell receptor beta chains from one sample in a study of cytotoxic CD8 clonotypes in ibrutinib-treated CLL. Sequencing used immunoSEQ multiplex PCR; TCRdb keeps in-frame clones, though not all of them. The profile covers some 80,000 clones, with roughly 77% appearing a single time and 4.8% taken by the ten largest. This material consisted of PBMCs, taken after 12 months of ibrutinib treatment. The receptors were sampled from a human donor with chronic lymphocytic leukemia. The CDR3 runs from the conserved cysteine through the conserved F or W. Fields, in order: V gene, J gene, clone size, D gene, CDR3 DNA, CDR3 protein. A D gene is named only where the DNA matches it firmly. Clone size is shown for a subset of rows, as once, few, many or a class of expanded clone.

>TRBV11-2|TRBJ1-6|many|NA
TGTGCCAGCAGCTTATTATCGGTGACTAATTCACCCCTCCACTTT
CASSLLSVTNSPLHF
>TRBV30|TRBJ2-3|NA|TRBD2
TGTGCCTGGACGCCTAGCGGGGGTAGCACAGATACGCAGTATTTT
CAWTPSGGSTDTQYF
>TRBV11-2|TRBJ1-4|NA|TRBD1
TGTGCCAGCAGCTTAGGTAGCAGGGGGGCTAATGAAAAACTGTTTTTT
CASSLGSRGANEKLFF
>TRBV19|TRBJ2-3|NA|TRBD1
TGTGCCAGTAGTATCGGGCAGGGGGTCCCAGATACGCAGTATTTT
CASSIGQGVPDTQYF
>TRBV2|TRBJ1-1|few|NA
TGTGCCAGCAGTGAGGCCGAGAACACTGAAGCTTTCTTT
CASSEAENTEAFF
>TRBV5-1|TRBJ2-5|medium-sized|NA
TGCGCCAGCAGCACGACTGGGGAGACCCAGTACTTC
CASSTTGETQYF
>TRBV6-1|TRBJ2-5|NA|TRBD2
TGTGCCAGCAGTGAATCAGCGGGGACCGAGGGGTGGGAGACCCAGTACTTC
CASSESAGTEGWETQYF
>TRBV9|TRBJ2-2|NA|TRBD2
TGTGCCAGCAGCGTAGGGGAGGGCCTGATGGCCGGGGAGCTGTTTTTT
CASSVGEGLMAGELFF
>TRBV18|TRBJ1-5|NA|TRBD1
TGTGCCAGCTCACTTACAGGGGACTGGGCCCAGCATTTT
CASSLTGDWAQHF
>TRBV6-1|TRBJ2-7|NA|TRBD1
TGTGCCAGCAGTGAAGCTTGGCAGGGGGCGGGGGAGCAGTACTTC
CASSEAWQGAGEQYF
>TRBV28|TRBJ2-3|NA|TRBD2
TGTGCCAGCAGGAGGACTAGCGGGAGGGGAGATACGCAGTATTTT
CASRRTSGRGDTQYF
>TRBV5-1|TRBJ2-1|NA|TRBD2
TGCGCCAGCAGCCGGGGGGCTAGCGGGGATAATGAGCAGTTCTTC
CASSRGASGDNEQFF
>TRBV6-1|TRBJ2-1|NA|TRBD1
TGTGCCAGCAGTGTTGGGACAGGGTGGCTCAATGAGCAGTTCTTC
CASSVGTGWLNEQFF
>TRBV2|TRBJ2-1|NA|NA
TGTGCCAGCAGTGATCAGACGGTGAAGTTCTTC
CASSDQTVKFF